The entry below describes one T cell receptor (beta chain). This specimen belongs to a study of blood T cell repertoires in COVID-19. Study summary: COVID-19 samples, acute and convalescent, were from the United States, Italy and Spain.

CDR1 SGHAT and CDR2 FQNNGV come from the germline V gene. V lost 1 base and J lost 8; bases outside the gene matches: 10. The CDR3 is 16 amino acids. Participants were placed into cohorts based on the clinical history they reported. During the 2 weeks before they entered the study, exposed participants had met someone with a PCR-confirmed or clinician-diagnosed COVID-19 case. Source study methods: Reference gene primer amplification in the assay estimated nucleated cell counts. Clones were sequenced by immunoSEQ multiplex PCR, and TCRdb holds only the in-frame ones, with some missing. V and J calls and clone size are as listed in that table; D and trimming were resolved from the DNA. The table shows 250,000 or so clones, with roughly 84% occurring only once.

The clonotype was recovered from a woman between 45 and 65 years old who had been exposed to COVID-19. V is TRBV11-2 and J is TRBJ1-4; 7 positions agree with TRBD1. Sequences were obtained from PBMCs or T cells enriched from blood (not recorded which). The CDR3 DNA follows: TGTGCCAGCAGCTTAGGAGGGCACAGGGGAGCCGAAAAACTGTTTTTT. Residues: CASSLGGHRGAEKLFF.